The rows below give T cell receptor beta chains drawn from one sample of a study of T-cell memory formation after mild COVID-19. In TCRdb, the 5' RACE reads were re-called with MiXCR into one record per CDR3 protein. The table has roughly 170,000 distinct CDR3 sequences, about 22% seen once; the top ten hold 20% to 25%. Material: PBMCs or a T cell subset sorted from them (not recorded which). Source of these receptors: an adult woman who had mild COVID-19 (a few samples of this study predate the infection). Cell type and time point are not known. CDR3s include the opening cysteine and the closing phenylalanine or tryptophan. D genes are given only for firm matches. Only part of the rows carry a size: once, few, many, or a class if the clone is expanded.

v_gene: TRBV7-8
d_gene: NA
abundance: few
j_gene: TRBJ2-7
CDR3nt: TGTGCCAGCAGCTTAGCCGGACAGTCCTACGAGCAGTACTTC
CDR3aa: CASSLAGQSYEQYF

v_gene: TRBV13
d_gene: NA
abundance: NA
j_gene: TRBJ2-3
CDR3nt: TGTGCCAGCAGGAAGTCCGCTGATACGCAGTATTTT
CDR3aa: CASRKSADTQYF

v_gene: TRBV20-1
d_gene: TRBD1
abundance: NA
j_gene: TRBJ2-7
CDR3nt: TGCAGTGCTTTACAGGGGGCCGAGCAGTACTTC
CDR3aa: CSALQGAEQYF

v_gene: TRBV3-1
d_gene: NA
abundance: few
j_gene: TRBJ2-3
CDR3nt: TGTGCCAGCAGCCAAGAAGCCGAGATAGGGGCAGATACGCAGTATTTT
CDR3aa: CASSQEAEIGADTQYF

v_gene: TRBV7-2
d_gene: TRBD2
abundance: few
j_gene: TRBJ2-3
CDR3nt: TGTGCCAGCAGCTTACTCGGAACTAGCGGGATGACCGATACGCAGTATTTT
CDR3aa: CASSLLGTSGMTDTQYF

v_gene: TRBV12-3/TRBV12-4
d_gene: TRBD2
abundance: NA
j_gene: TRBJ2-6
CDR3nt: TGTGCCAGCAGTTTTACAGGACTAGCGGGAGCCGGGGCCAACGTCCTGACTTTC
CDR3aa: CASSFTGLAGAGANVLTF

v_gene: TRBV9
d_gene: TRBD2
abundance: once
j_gene: TRBJ2-3
CDR3nt: TGTGCCAGCAGCGTAGTAACTAGCGGGGGGCCATCGGATACGCAGTATTTT
CDR3aa: CASSVVTSGGPSDTQYF

v_gene: TRBV11-1
d_gene: NA
abundance: NA
j_gene: TRBJ2-7
CDR3nt: TGTGCCAGCAGCACAAGCTATGGAGAAGGCGTTTACGAGCAGTACTTC
CDR3aa: CASSTSYGEGVYEQYF

v_gene: TRBV12-3/TRBV12-4
d_gene: NA
abundance: NA
j_gene: TRBJ1-3
CDR3nt: TGTGCCAGCAGTTTACCTGGAAACACCATATATTTT
CDR3aa: CASSLPGNTIYF

v_gene: TRBV28
d_gene: NA
abundance: NA
j_gene: TRBJ1-5
CDR3nt: TGTGCCAGCACTTCCTACGGATTTAATAGCAATCAGCCCCAGCATTTT
CDR3aa: CASTSYGFNSNQPQHF

v_gene: TRBV11-2
d_gene: NA
abundance: NA
j_gene: TRBJ2-1
CDR3nt: TGTGCCAGCAGCTTAGCGCGGGCAAGCTCCTACAATGAGCAGTTCTTC
CDR3aa: CASSLARASSYNEQFF

v_gene: TRBV11-2
d_gene: TRBD1
abundance: few
j_gene: TRBJ1-5
CDR3nt: TGTGCCAGCAGCTTAGATCTAGGGGGCGTGGACCCCCAGCATTTT
CDR3aa: CASSLDLGGVDPQHF

v_gene: TRBV18
d_gene: TRBD2
abundance: few
j_gene: TRBJ2-5
CDR3nt: TGTGCCAGCTCACCCCCCACTAGCGGGATCCGAGAGACCCAGTACTTC
CDR3aa: CASSPPTSGIRETQYF

v_gene: TRBV30
d_gene: TRBD2
abundance: NA
j_gene: TRBJ2-5
CDR3nt: TGTGCCTGGAGTGTACCCGGGGGGGGCCAAGAGACCCAGTACTTC
CDR3aa: CAWSVPGGGQETQYF

v_gene: TRBV20-1
d_gene: NA
abundance: NA
j_gene: TRBJ2-7
CDR3nt: TGCAGTGCTAGAGATGACAGGGAGGGCGTGTACGAGCAGTACTTC
CDR3aa: CSARDDREGVYEQYF

v_gene: TRBV5-1
d_gene: TRBD1
abundance: once
j_gene: TRBJ1-1
CDR3nt: TGCGCCAGCAGCTTTGGTAGGGGGCTGGACACTGAAGCTTTCTTT
CDR3aa: CASSFGRGLDTEAFF

v_gene: TRBV10-2
d_gene: NA
abundance: NA
j_gene: TRBJ1-1
CDR3nt: TGCGCCGGCGGACGGGGGGACACTGAAGCTTTCTTT
CDR3aa: CAGGRGDTEAFF

v_gene: TRBV15
d_gene: TRBD2
abundance: NA
j_gene: TRBJ2-1
CDR3nt: TGTGCTACCGAAAGCGGGAGGTCCGATGAGCAGTTCTTC
CDR3aa: CATESGRSDEQFF

v_gene: TRBV5-1
d_gene: NA
abundance: few
j_gene: TRBJ2-3
CDR3nt: TGCGCCAGCAGCCCTGGTACTGCGGGGGCCCCAGATACGCAGTATTTT
CDR3aa: CASSPGTAGAPDTQYF

v_gene: TRBV12-3/TRBV12-4
d_gene: TRBD2
abundance: few
j_gene: TRBJ2-7
CDR3nt: TGTGCCAGCAGCCCCGGGCTAGCGGGGGGGCGCGAGCAGTACTTC
CDR3aa: CASSPGLAGGREQYF

v_gene: TRBV4-1
d_gene: NA
abundance: few
j_gene: TRBJ1-1
CDR3nt: TGCGCCAGCAGCCAAGGATATGCAGGGGTGGAAGCTTTCTTT
CDR3aa: CASSQGYAGVEAFF

v_gene: TRBV24-1
d_gene: NA
abundance: NA
j_gene: TRBJ2-7
CDR3nt: TGTGCCACCAGTCTCGGTGGAGGGTACTACGAGCAGTACTTC
CDR3aa: CATSLGGGYYEQYF

v_gene: TRBV7-6
d_gene: NA
abundance: NA
j_gene: TRBJ2-5
CDR3nt: TGTGCCACCAAAGGGACGGAGGGACAAGAGACCCAGTACTTC
CDR3aa: CATKGTEGQETQYF

v_gene: TRBV24-1
d_gene: TRBD1
abundance: NA
j_gene: TRBJ2-2
CDR3nt: TGTGCCACCAGTGATCAGGGGGACACCGGGGAGCTGTTTTTT
CDR3aa: CATSDQGDTGELFF

v_gene: TRBV15
d_gene: NA
abundance: few
j_gene: TRBJ2-1
CDR3nt: TGTGCCACCAGCAGAGACCGGGGCTACAATGAGCAGTTCTTC
CDR3aa: CATSRDRGYNEQFF

v_gene: TRBV23-1
d_gene: TRBD1
abundance: NA
j_gene: TRBJ2-2
CDR3nt: TGCGCCAGCAGACCCCACCTGCTAACAGGGGGGAACACCGGGGAGCTGTTTTTT
CDR3aa: CASRPHLLTGGNTGELFF

v_gene: TRBV23-1
d_gene: TRBD1
abundance: NA
j_gene: TRBJ2-1
CDR3nt: TGCGCCAGCAGTCAATCTGCAGGGGGCGTTTACAATGAGCAGTTCTTC
CDR3aa: CASSQSAGGVYNEQFF

v_gene: TRBV6-2/TRBV6-3
d_gene: NA
abundance: NA
j_gene: TRBJ1-1
CDR3nt: TGTGCCAGCAGTTACACTCAAACAGGGTTCGGGGCTGAAGCTTTCTTT
CDR3aa: CASSYTQTGFGAEAFF

v_gene: TRBV11-2
d_gene: TRBD1
abundance: few
j_gene: TRBJ2-7
CDR3nt: TGTGCCAGCAGCTCGCCCAGGGGGCTGAACGAGCAGTACTTC
CDR3aa: CASSSPRGLNEQYF

v_gene: TRBV11-2
d_gene: TRBD1
abundance: few
j_gene: TRBJ2-1
CDR3nt: TGTGCCAGCAGCTTAGAGACGACAGGGTCCTACAATGAGCAGTTCTTC
CDR3aa: CASSLETTGSYNEQFF

v_gene: TRBV30
d_gene: TRBD2
abundance: NA
j_gene: TRBJ2-1
CDR3nt: TGTGCCTGGAGAACTAGCGGGGGTCACAATGAGCAGTTCTTC
CDR3aa: CAWRTSGGHNEQFF

v_gene: TRBV6-5
d_gene: NA
abundance: few
j_gene: TRBJ2-3
CDR3nt: TGTGCCACCGCCCGAGGGGCACACACAGATACGCAGTATTTT
CDR3aa: CATARGAHTDTQYF

v_gene: TRBV9
d_gene: NA
abundance: NA
j_gene: TRBJ2-7
CDR3nt: TGTGCCAGCAGCGTAGGAGTGGGCAGCTACTACGAGCAGTACTTC
CDR3aa: CASSVGVGSYYEQYF

v_gene: TRBV9
d_gene: TRBD1
abundance: NA
j_gene: TRBJ1-2
CDR3nt: TGTGCCAGCAGCGCAGGACAGGGGGCGATCGGCTACACCTTC
CDR3aa: CASSAGQGAIGYTF

v_gene: TRBV7-6
d_gene: TRBD1
abundance: few
j_gene: TRBJ2-1
CDR3nt: TGTGCCAGCAGCTCCCCTTTAGGGGGCGGCAGGGGGCTTGACAGTGAGCAGTTCTTC
CDR3aa: CASSSPLGGGRGLDSEQFF

v_gene: TRBV6-6
d_gene: NA
abundance: NA
j_gene: TRBJ1-2
CDR3nt: TGTGCCGGAAGGGGGGACTATGGCTACACCTTC
CDR3aa: CAGRGDYGYTF

v_gene: TRBV7-2
d_gene: TRBD1
abundance: NA
j_gene: TRBJ2-3
CDR3nt: TGTGCCAGCAGCCTACTGGGACAGACGTTAATAGATACGCAGTATTTT
CDR3aa: CASSLLGQTLIDTQYF

v_gene: TRBV10-3
d_gene: TRBD2
abundance: NA
j_gene: TRBJ2-1
CDR3nt: TGTGCCATCAGTGAGTCTCTAGCGGGGCCCTACAATGAGCAGTTCTTC
CDR3aa: CAISESLAGPYNEQFF

v_gene: TRBV7-9
d_gene: NA
abundance: NA
j_gene: TRBJ2-1
CDR3nt: TGTGCCAGCAGCTTAGGGGAGCTGGGGGCCAATGAGCAGTTCTTC
CDR3aa: CASSLGELGANEQFF

v_gene: TRBV20-1
d_gene: TRBD2
abundance: NA
j_gene: TRBJ2-7
CDR3nt: TGCAGTGCTAGAGTTGCAGCGCAGCGGGGGGGCTCCTACGAGCAGTACTTC
CDR3aa: CSARVAAQRGGSYEQYF

v_gene: TRBV9
d_gene: TRBD1
abundance: NA
j_gene: TRBJ1-5
CDR3nt: TGTGCCAGCAGCCCAGGGGGGGCTGGCGGGCCCCAGCATTTT
CDR3aa: CASSPGGAGGPQHF

v_gene: TRBV4-1
d_gene: TRBD2
abundance: few
j_gene: TRBJ2-5
CDR3nt: TGCGCCAGCAGCAGCGGGGCTTACCAAGAGACCCAGTACTTC
CDR3aa: CASSSGAYQETQYF

v_gene: TRBV4-1
d_gene: TRBD1
abundance: NA
j_gene: TRBJ2-5
CDR3nt: TGCGCCAGCAGCCGCATACAGGGGGCTCTAGAGACCCAGTACTTC
CDR3aa: CASSRIQGALETQYF

v_gene: TRBV14
d_gene: NA
abundance: few
j_gene: TRBJ2-2
CDR3nt: TGTGCCAGCAGCCGAGGACCATTAGCCGGGGAGCTGTTTTTT
CDR3aa: CASSRGPLAGELFF

v_gene: TRBV13
d_gene: NA
abundance: NA
j_gene: TRBJ2-5
CDR3nt: TGTGCCAGCAGCCTAAGCGGTGGCGGCGACACCCAGTACTTC
CDR3aa: CASSLSGGGDTQYF

v_gene: TRBV7-9
d_gene: TRBD1
abundance: NA
j_gene: TRBJ2-7
CDR3nt: TGTGCCAGCAGTCTAGTCGTCGGGGCAGGGGGCGTCTACGAGCAGTACTTC
CDR3aa: CASSLVVGAGGVYEQYF

v_gene: TRBV28
d_gene: TRBD1
abundance: many
j_gene: TRBJ1-5
CDR3nt: TGTGCCAGCAGTTTCCAGGGGGCGGCTTCGGGGAGCAATCAGCCCCAGCATTTT
CDR3aa: CASSFQGAASGSNQPQHF

v_gene: TRBV20-1
d_gene: TRBD1
abundance: many
j_gene: TRBJ2-1
CDR3nt: TGCAGTGCTACCGGGACAGGGGACTACAATGAGCAGTTCTTC
CDR3aa: CSATGTGDYNEQFF

v_gene: TRBV10-3
d_gene: NA
abundance: many
j_gene: TRBJ2-7
CDR3nt: TGTGCCATCAGAGAACCGGACTCCTACGAGCAGTACTTC
CDR3aa: CAIREPDSYEQYF

v_gene: TRBV4-1
d_gene: NA
abundance: NA
j_gene: TRBJ2-2
CDR3nt: TGCGCCAGCAGCCATCCCCGGGTAGGGCAAACGAACACCGGGGAGCTGTTTTTT
CDR3aa: CASSHPRVGQTNTGELFF

v_gene: TRBV20-1
d_gene: NA
abundance: few
j_gene: TRBJ1-6
CDR3nt: TGCAGTGCTGGGGGAGGGTCACCCCTCCACTTT
CDR3aa: CSAGGGSPLHF

v_gene: TRBV9
d_gene: TRBD1
abundance: NA
j_gene: TRBJ2-5
CDR3nt: TGTGCCAGCAGCGCGTCGACAGGGGGACGGGAGACCCAGTACTTC
CDR3aa: CASSASTGGRETQYF

v_gene: TRBV12-3/TRBV12-4
d_gene: TRBD1
abundance: NA
j_gene: TRBJ2-2
CDR3nt: TGTGCCAGCAGCTCTAATAACCTCCAGGGGGCCGGGGAGCTGTTTTTT
CDR3aa: CASSSNNLQGAGELFF

v_gene: TRBV12-5
d_gene: TRBD2
abundance: few
j_gene: TRBJ2-7
CDR3nt: TGTGCTAGTGCCGACCTAGCGGGAGGGCTACACGAGCAGTACTTC
CDR3aa: CASADLAGGLHEQYF

v_gene: TRBV7-6
d_gene: TRBD2
abundance: NA
j_gene: TRBJ2-7
CDR3nt: TGTGCCAGCAGCCTAAAAGGCGGGGGGGCCTACGAGCAGTACTTC
CDR3aa: CASSLKGGGAYEQYF